These 2 T cell receptor beta chains came from one sample sequenced in a study of glioma-infiltrating T cells. TCR alpha and beta CDR3 regions were amplified from RNA using iRepertoire nested multiplex PCR. TCRdb re-called the multiplex PCR reads through MiXCR, storing one row per CDR3 protein. The repertoire holds about 99,000 distinct CDR3 sequences, with about 30% as singletons. The sequencing sample was made of glioma tissue, nonneoplastic brain tissue, or PBMCs (not recorded which). These receptors all stem from a human donor with low-grade glioma or glioblastoma, undergoing nonglioma brain surgery, or in good health (not recorded which).

This clonotype was counted between two and nine times. This chain uses TRBV14 with TRBJ2-1; D uncertain. This CDR3 region has 15 residues. V lost 4 bases and J lost 2, with 12 bases in between. The germline V gene encodes CDR1 SGHDN and CDR2 FVKESK. CDR3 bases: TGTGCCAGCAGCCCGAAACCGGGCGCCTACAATGAGCAGTTCTTC. Translating it yields CASSPKPGAYNEQFF.

This clonotype was seen many times. The CDR3 bases are TGTGCCAGCAGCTCCTCCCTTGGAGCTAGCACAGATACGCAGTATTTT. It codes for CASSSSLGASTDTQYF. The genes are TRBV7-8 and TRBJ2-3; D call uncertain. V lost 4 bases and J 0 bases, leaving 14 bases between the germline ends. The CDR3 is 16 amino acids. Germline lookup yields CDR1 SGHVS and CDR2 FQNEAQ. Combining the CDR3 with reference TRBV7-8 and TRBJ2-3 gives the whole variable domain GAGVSQSPRYKVAKRGQDVALRCDPISGHVSLFWYQQALGQGPEFLTYFQNEAQLDKSGLPSDRFFAERPEGSVSTLKIQRTQQEDSAVYLCASSSSLGASTDTQYFGPGTRLTVL.